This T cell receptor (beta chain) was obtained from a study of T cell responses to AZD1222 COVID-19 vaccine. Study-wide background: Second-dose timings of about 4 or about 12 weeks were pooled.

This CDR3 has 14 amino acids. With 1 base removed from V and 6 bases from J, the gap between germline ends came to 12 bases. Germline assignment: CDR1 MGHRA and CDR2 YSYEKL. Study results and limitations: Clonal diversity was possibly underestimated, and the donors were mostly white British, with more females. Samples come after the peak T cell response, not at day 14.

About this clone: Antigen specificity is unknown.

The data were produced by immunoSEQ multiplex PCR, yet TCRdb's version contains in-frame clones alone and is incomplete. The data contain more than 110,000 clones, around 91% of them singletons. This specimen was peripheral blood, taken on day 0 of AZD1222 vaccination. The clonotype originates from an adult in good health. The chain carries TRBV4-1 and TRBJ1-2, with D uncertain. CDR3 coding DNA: TGCGCCAGCAGCCAAGTAGCCGAGTGGAATGGCTACACCTTC. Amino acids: CASSQVAEWNGYTF.